This T cell receptor beta chain comes out of a study of cytomegalovirus exposure and HLA in healthy donors. Germline values: CDR1 MDHEN, CDR2 SYDVKM. There are 16 residues in the CDR3. V shed 5 bases, J shed 5 bases, and the junction held 9 bases outside the gene matches. Primers for the PCR totalled 60 Vbeta and 13 Jbeta. Sequencing was performed with immunoSEQ multiplex PCR; in TCRdb, only in-frame clones are kept and a portion is missing. Listed are about 88,000 clones; approximately 5.7% falls within the top ten. The chain links TRBV28 to TRBJ2-5; TRBD2 aligns across 12 bases. This sequence originates from a girl aged 10 to 17 in good health and CMV-seropositive. Material for sequencing was PBMCs. CDR3 in amino acids: CASSPLAGGIQETQYF. CDR3 nucleotides: TGTGCCAGCAGTCCTCTAGCGGGGGGGATTCAGGAGACCCAGTACTTC.